This note documents a single T cell receptor (beta chain) sequence. The antigen is undetermined. This CDR3 is 14 amino acids long. Trimming left V 5 bases short and J 0 bases short, with 9 bases between. Per germline, CDR1 SEHNR and CDR2 FQNEAQ (reference sequence). The data are from a study of cytomegalovirus exposure and HLA in healthy donors. The study's findings and limits: Among immune exposure information, only CMV serostatus was available. The authors judged a highly shared variant cluster likely a sequencing artifact.

Primers included in the PCR were 60 Vbeta and 13 Jbeta primers. Data came from immunoSEQ multiplex PCR; TCRdb stores just in-frame clones and leaves some out. The table includes more than 95,000 clones, 17% detected once. V and J are TRBV7-9 and TRBJ2-3, with D tentatively TRBD1 (6 bases). The receptor was isolated from a female donor in good health and CMV-seropositive. Sequencing used PBMCs. CDR3 amino acids: CASSPDRSTDTQYF. The CDR3 DNA follows: TGTGCCAGCAGCCCAGACAGGAGCACAGATACGCAGTATTTT.